This TCR beta chain comes out of a study of blood T cell repertoires in COVID-19. On the study more broadly: From the United States, Italy and Spain came samples of acute and convalescent COVID-19. In each case, the material was cDNA or gDNA derived from T cells, B-cell-depleted T cells, or PBMCs.

As originally analysed: Reference gene primer amplification gave estimated nucleated cell counts. Profiled with immunoSEQ multiplex PCR; TCRdb holds only in-frame clones, not every one. V, J and clone size reflect that table, while D and trimming were determined from the DNA. Among about 100,000 clones listed, around 90% were seen once. Germline CDR1 and CDR2: SGHAT and FQNNGV. The junction had 7 bases not matched to a gene; V was cut back by 7 bases and J by 6 bases. The CDR3 length is 13 residues. Specimen: peripheral blood. V gene TRBV11-2 combines with J gene TRBJ2-7, with 9 bases matching TRBD1. The clonotype was recovered from a man aged 45-65 years with active or convalescent COVID-19. CDR3 in amino acids: CASKRTGESEQYF. The CDR3 bases are TGTGCCAGCAAACGGACAGGGGAGAGCGAGCAGTACTTC.